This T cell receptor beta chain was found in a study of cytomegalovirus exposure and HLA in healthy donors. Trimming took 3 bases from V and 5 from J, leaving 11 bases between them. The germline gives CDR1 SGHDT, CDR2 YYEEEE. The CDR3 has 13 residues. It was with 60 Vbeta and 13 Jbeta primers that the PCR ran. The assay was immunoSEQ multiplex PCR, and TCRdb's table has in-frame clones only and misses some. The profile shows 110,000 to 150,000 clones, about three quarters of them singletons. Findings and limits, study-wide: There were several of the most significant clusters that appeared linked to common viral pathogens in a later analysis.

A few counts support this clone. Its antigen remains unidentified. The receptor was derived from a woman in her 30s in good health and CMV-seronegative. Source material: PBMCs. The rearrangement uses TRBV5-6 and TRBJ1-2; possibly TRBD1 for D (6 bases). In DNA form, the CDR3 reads TGTGCCAGCAGCTGGCCGGGACAATATGGCTACACCTTC. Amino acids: CASSWPGQYGYTF. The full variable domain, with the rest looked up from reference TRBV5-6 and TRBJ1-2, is DAGVTQSPTHLIKTRGQQVTLRCSPKSGHDTVSWYQQALGQGPQFIFQYYEEEERQRGNFPDRFSGHQFPNYSSELNVNALLLGDSALYLCASSWPGQYGYTFGSGTRLTVV.